The clone carrying this TCR beta chain was seen ten or more times. The antigen remains unidentified. The data originate from a study of T cell responses to AZD1222 COVID-19 vaccine. General study points: Reports indicate that nearly half of spike-specific TCRs are directed at unmutated variant regions. Spike was spanned by vaccine-associated CD4 TCRs, which were dominant at 160-218 and 743-854. Repertoires in all cases were sampled only once the peak T cell response had passed.

Clones were read by immunoSEQ multiplex PCR, and TCRdb kept only the in-frame ones, dropping some. The sample includes approximately 200,000 clones, about 90% of them seen just once. This specimen was peripheral blood, taken on day 0 of AZD1222 vaccination. This TCR derives from an adult in good health.

CDR3 region: CASSFPRNSYEQYF. For the CDR3, the DNA is TGTGCCAGCAGCTTTCCTCGGAATTCCTACGAGCAGTACTTC. The chain links TRBV5-5 to TRBJ2-7, with D unclear. The germline V gene encodes CDR1 SGHKS and CDR2 YYEKEE (reference sequence). Trimming stripped 2 bases from V and 1 base from J, with 10 bases between. The CDR3 has 14 amino acids.